Many counts were recorded for the clone carrying this T cell receptor beta chain. These data belong to a study of T-cell memory formation after mild COVID-19. The germline CDR1 and CDR2 sequences are MNHEY and SVGEGT. J lost 3 bases, V lost 0 bases, and 8 bases had no gene match. There are 18 residues in the CDR3. In TCRdb, the 5' RACE reads were re-called with MiXCR into one record per CDR3 protein. The sample includes some 150,000 distinct CDR3 sequences, 6% to 7% of them seen just once. This chain uses TRBV6-2 or TRBV6-3 with TRBJ2-1; 10 positions agree with TRBD2. This sequence originates from an adult woman who had mild COVID-19 (a few samples of this study predate the infection). Cell type and time point are not known. The sample comprised PBMCs or a T cell subset sorted from them (not recorded which). CDR3 nucleotide sequence: TGTGCCAGCAGTTACTCGATGAGAAGACTAGCGGGCTACAATGAGCAGTTCTTC. Its protein product is CASSYSMRRLAGYNEQFF.